This TCR beta chain appears in the sequencing data of a study of radiation and T cells in renal cell carcinoma. Regarding the study as a whole: In blood, top tumor clones expanded by 2 weeks, shrinking by 4.

Remarks on this clone: The antigen is undetermined.

Per the germline V gene, CDR1 is SGHVS and CDR2 is FQNEAQ. The CDR3 is 15 amino acids. Trimming shortened V by 4 bases and J by 4 bases, and 16 bases separated the two germline ends. The assay was immunoSEQ multiplex PCR, and TCRdb's table has in-frame clones only and misses some. Counted here are about 74,000 clones, about 88% occurring once; the ten biggest clones make up more than 5.5%. Noted time point: blood 4 weeks post-SBRT, at nephrectomy. Specified treatment: 15 Gy SBRT to primary tumor, nephrectomy 4 weeks later. The tumor was a clear cell renal cell carcinoma. This specimen consisted of blood, obtained from a patient whose treatment included radiotherapy and nephrectomy. This sequence was found in a woman in her sixties or seventies with renal cell carcinoma. This chain links TRBV7-8 with TRBJ1-1, with D maybe TRBD1 (5 bases). The CDR3 DNA follows: TGTGCCAGCAGCTCGTGGGGGGGGTCGGGCACTGAAGCTTTCTTT. It yields the protein CASSSWGGSGTEAFF.